Following are 8 T cell receptor beta chains from one sample sequenced in a study of beta chain features in type 1 diabetes. The whole isolated RNA underwent reverse transcription, so sequencing captured expressed TCRB transcripts. The method was immunoSEQ multiplex PCR; TCRdb's version includes in-frame clones alone and lacks a portion of them. This sample has about 360,000 clones; around an eighth occur once, and the top ten carry 0.017%. The sequencing sample was made of naive CD4+ T cells from blood. The receptor source for this set is a man younger than 30 in good health.

The chain joins TRBV28 to TRBJ2-4, with TRBD2 as a possible D gene (5 bases). From germline, CDR1 is MDHEN and CDR2 SYDVKM. The V gene lost 6 bases and the J gene lost 3 bases, with 15 bases spanning the gap. The CDR3 sequence is 15 residues long. The CDR3 sequence: CASSYDGILKNIQYF. The CDR3 DNA reads as TGTGCCAGCAGCTACGACGGGATCCTCAAAAACATTCAGTACTTC.

The CDR3 reads CASTRDGPSYEQYF. Here the CDR3 DNA reads TGTGCCAGCACAAGAGATGGGCCGTCCTACGAGCAGTACTTC. V usage is TRBV7-9 and J usage is TRBJ2-7; D is undetermined. The CDR3 is made up of 14 amino acids. Between the trimmed V and J ends, which lost 7 bases and 1 base, there was a span of 14 bases. Germline V gives CDR1 SEHNR, CDR2 FQNEAQ (reference sequence).

This chain connects TRBV9 to TRBJ2-7; 8 bases line up with TRBD2. V lost 4 bases and J lost 0; bases outside the gene matches: 9. This CDR3 spans 16 amino acids. Germline V gives CDR1 SGDLS, CDR2 YYNGEE. The DNA for the CDR3 is TGTGCCAGCAGCCCCGGGGGGGATCCCCGCTCCTACGAGCAGTACTTC. It yields the protein CASSPGGDPRSYEQYF.

This clone occurred a few times. The chain is built from TRBV29-1 and TRBJ1-2; 10 positions match TRBD1. Germline V gene lookup returns CDR1 SQVTM and CDR2 ANQGSEA. Trimming cost V 6 bases and J 5 bases; bases outside gene matches: 6. This CDR3 region has 13 residues. The CDR3 is CSVGQGDRYGYTF. In DNA form, the CDR3 reads TGCAGCGTCGGACAGGGGGATAGATATGGCTACACCTTC.

The chain employs TRBV19 and TRBJ1-1, with D perhaps matching TRBD1 (5 bases). Trimming removed 5 bases at V and 4 bases at J, with 17 bases between. The length of the CDR3 is 15 residues. Germline values: CDR1 LNHDA, CDR2 SQIVND (reference sequence). The CDR3 nucleotides are TGTGCCAGTAGTTTCATGGACCGGAGGGGCACTGAAGCTTTCTTT. Translating it yields CASSFMDRRGTEAFF.

This clone turned up a few times. The chain combines TRBV4-2 with TRBJ2-7; TRBD2 aligns across 7 bases. From germline, CDR1 is LGHNA and CDR2 YNFKEQ. V lost 0 bases to trimming and J lost 2 bases; unmatched junction nucleotides: 4. CDR3 size: 15 residues. The CDR3 sequence is CASSQEWGGAYEQYF. DNA of the CDR3: TGTGCCAGCAGCCAAGAGTGGGGGGGGGCCTACGAGCAGTACTTC.

This clone was counted a few times. Here the CDR3 reads CASSSGAGLAGGNEQFF. The CDR3 bases are TGCGCCAGCAGCTCAGGAGCGGGACTAGCGGGAGGTAATGAGCAGTTCTTC. V and J are TRBV5-1 and TRBJ2-1; TRBD2 matches at 15 bases. CDR3 length: 17 amino acids. V was pared by 3 bases and J by 7 bases, with 8 bases of the junction left unmatched. Germline CDR1 reads SGHRS; CDR2 reads YFSETQ.

The gene calls are TRBV5-4 and TRBJ2-5; 9 nucleotides match TRBD1. The CDR3 totals 14 residues. Germline V gene lookup returns CDR1 SGHNT and CDR2 YYREEE (reference sequence). After removal of 5 bases from V and 4 bases from J, the junction contained 6 bases not matched to a gene. CDR3 in amino acids: CASSAGQGLETQYF. CDR3 in DNA: TGTGCCAGCAGTGCTGGACAGGGGCTAGAGACCCAGTACTTC.